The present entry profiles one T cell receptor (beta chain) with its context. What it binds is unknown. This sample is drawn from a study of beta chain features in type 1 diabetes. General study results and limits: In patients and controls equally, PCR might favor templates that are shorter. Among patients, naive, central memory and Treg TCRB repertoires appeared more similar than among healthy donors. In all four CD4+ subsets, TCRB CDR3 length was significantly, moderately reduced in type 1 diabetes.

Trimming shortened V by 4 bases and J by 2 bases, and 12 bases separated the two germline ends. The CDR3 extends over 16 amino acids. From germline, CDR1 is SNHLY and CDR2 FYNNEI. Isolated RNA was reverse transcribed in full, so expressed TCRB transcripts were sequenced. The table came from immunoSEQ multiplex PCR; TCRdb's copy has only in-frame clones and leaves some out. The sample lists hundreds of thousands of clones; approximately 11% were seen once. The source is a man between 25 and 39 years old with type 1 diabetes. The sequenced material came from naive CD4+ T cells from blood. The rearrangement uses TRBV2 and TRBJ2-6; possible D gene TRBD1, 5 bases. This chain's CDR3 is CASSVARVAGANVLTF. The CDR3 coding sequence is TGTGCCAGCAGTGTTGCCAGGGTAGCTGGGGCCAACGTCCTGACTTTC.